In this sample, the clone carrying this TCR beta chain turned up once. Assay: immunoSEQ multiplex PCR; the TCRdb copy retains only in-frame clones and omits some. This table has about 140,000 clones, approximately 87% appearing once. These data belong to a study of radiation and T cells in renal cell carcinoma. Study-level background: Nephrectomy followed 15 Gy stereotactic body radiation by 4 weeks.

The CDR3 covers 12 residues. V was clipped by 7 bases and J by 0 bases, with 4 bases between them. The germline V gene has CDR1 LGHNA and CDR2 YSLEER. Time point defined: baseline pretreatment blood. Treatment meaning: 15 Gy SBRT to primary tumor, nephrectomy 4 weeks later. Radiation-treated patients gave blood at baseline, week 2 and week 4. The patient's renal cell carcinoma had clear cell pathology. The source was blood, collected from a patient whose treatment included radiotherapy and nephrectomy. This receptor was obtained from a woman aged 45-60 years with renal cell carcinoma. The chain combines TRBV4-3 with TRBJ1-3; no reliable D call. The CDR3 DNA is TGCGCCAGCAAGAGCTCTGGAAACACCATATATTTT. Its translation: CASKSSGNTIYF.